Presented here are 8 T cell receptor beta chains from one specimen sequenced in a study of blood T cells in healthy people across ages. Primed by a sample-barcoded 5' primer and a J-beta primer mix, a second PCR proceeded for roughly 6 to 12 cycles. One entry per CDR3 protein results from TCRdb running MiXCR on the 5' RACE reads. The sample holds 1.5 million to 1.8 million distinct CDR3 sequences, around 40% seen once. The sample comprised blood. The receptors stem from a woman in her late teens or twenties in good health.

Remarks on this clonotype: One end of the junction fails to match germline, which may point to a read error. The chain combines TRBV6-5 with TRBJ1-2; D perhaps matches TRBD1 (6 bases). The CDR3 extends over 13 amino acids. CDR1 and CDR2 from the germline V gene are MNHEY and SVGAGI. CDR3 protein: CASRNQGGGGHTF. The DNA of the CDR3 is TGTGCCAGCAGAAACCAGGGAGGGGGTGGCCACACCTTC.

This clonotype was seen a handful of times. The J gene is TRBJ2-7, the V gene TRBV4-1; a possible D gene is TRBD2 (6 bases). CDR3 length equals 16 residues. V was pared by 0 bases and J by 1 base, with 13 bases between. Looked up from germline, CDR1 is MGHRA and CDR2 is YSYEKL. The CDR3 DNA follows: TGCGCCAGCAGCCAAGATCATAGGGAGGTTTCCTACGAGCAGTACTTC. Amino acid sequence: CASSQDHREVSYEQYF.

This clonotype came up a few times. This chain uses TRBV27 with TRBJ2-1, with a tentative D call TRBD1 (6 bases). The CDR3 length is 16 residues. V was cut by 5 bases and J by 0 bases, with 14 bases left in between. CDR1 and CDR2 from the germline V gene are MNHEY and SMNVEV (reference sequence). DNA of the CDR3: TGTGCCAGCAGTCTGGACAGTAGAGACTCCTACAATGAGCAGTTCTTC. This translates into CASSLDSRDSYNEQFF.

This chain links TRBV3-1 with TRBJ1-2; maybe TRBD1 (5 bases). The germline V gene encodes CDR1 LGHDT and CDR2 YNNKEL (reference sequence). CDR3 length: 14 amino acids. The V end was cut by 0 bases, the J end by 8 bases, with 13 bases between. The CDR3 DNA reads as TGTGCCAGCAGCCAAGATTTTGGGACGGAGGGCTACACCTTC. Amino acid sequence: CASSQDFGTEGYTF.

Worth noting for this clonotype: One end of the junction varies from germline; a read error may be responsible. The J gene is TRBJ2-7, the V gene TRBV3-1, with D uncertain. Germline loops: CDR1 LGHDT, CDR2 YNNKEL (reference sequence). This CDR3 is built from 13 residues. The CDR3 DNA is TGTGCCAACAGCCAAGAAAATCAGAACGAGCAGTACTTC. It is translated as CANSQENQNEQYF.

V is TRBV7-9 and J is TRBJ2-5; possibly TRBD1 or TRBD2 for D (5 bases each). This CDR3 region has 15 residues. Germline V gene sequence: CDR1 SEHNR, CDR2 FQNEAQ (reference sequence). Trimming took off 4 bases at V and 4 bases at J, with 16 bases between the two ends. This CDR3 reads CASSSTGTWGETQYF. As DNA, the CDR3 is TGTGCCAGCAGCTCGACCGGGACCTGGGGAGAGACCCAGTACTTC.

The chain is built from TRBV6-6 and TRBJ2-2; maybe TRBD2 (5 bases). The germline CDR1 and CDR2 sequences are MNHNY and SVGAGI (reference sequence). The CDR3 sequence is 17 residues long. Trimming took off 0 bases at V and 1 base at J, with 12 bases between the two ends. The DNA for the CDR3 is TGTGCCAGCAGTTACTCGTATAGTACTAGGAACACCGGGGAGCTGTTTTTT. It encodes CASSYSYSTRNTGELFF.

V is TRBV18 and J is TRBJ2-7; tentatively, D is TRBD1 (5 bases). CDR1 KGHSH and CDR2 LQKENI come from the germline V gene. The ends were cut back, 1 base at V and 2 bases at J, with 15 bases in the middle. The CDR3 contains 16 residues. CDR3 region: CASSPRSRTSPYEQYF. CDR3 nucleotide sequence: TGTGCCAGCTCACCACGCTCAAGGACATCTCCCTACGAGCAGTACTTC.